What follows are 17 T cell receptor beta chains derived from one specimen sequenced in a study of cytomegalovirus exposure and HLA in healthy donors. The PCR contained 60 Vbeta and 13 Jbeta primers. Sequencing was performed with immunoSEQ multiplex PCR; in TCRdb, only in-frame clones are kept and a portion is missing. The sample includes 55,000 to 85,000 clones, roughly two thirds of them seen just once. Sequencing was carried out using PBMCs. The origin of the receptors is a woman aged 50 to 60 in good health and CMV-seronegative.

The chain employs TRBV5-6 and TRBJ2-5, with unresolved D. The closer fit of TRBJ2-7 to the DNA end suggests the J call may be wrong. Per the germline V gene, CDR1 is SGHDT and CDR2 is YYEEEE. There are 14 residues in the CDR3. This CDR3 reads CASSFSLSYYEQYF. CDR3 nucleotides: TGTGCCAGCAGCTTTAGCCTTTCCTACTACGAGCAGTACTTC.

CDR3 residues: CASSADSGTQYF. CDR3 bases: TGTGCCAGCAGCGCCGACTCTGGGACCCAGTACTTC. J is TRBJ2-5 and V is TRBV9; D call uncertain. The germline V gene encodes CDR1 SGDLS and CDR2 YYNGEE. The CDR3 contains 12 residues. V was pared by 3 bases and J by 7 bases, with 10 bases between.

This sequence joins TRBV6-6 and TRBJ2-7; a weak D match, TRBD2 (6 bases). CDR3 size: 16 residues. Trimming left V 0 bases short and J 3 bases short, with 15 bases between. Germline-derived CDR1 and CDR2 are MNHNY and SVGAGI (reference sequence). The CDR3 nucleotides are TGTGCCAGCAGTTACTCGAGTGGCCAGCGGGTCTACGAGCAGTACTTC. Amino acids: CASSYSSGQRVYEQYF.

This clone came up a few times. The gene calls are TRBV30 and TRBJ1-5, with D perhaps matching TRBD1 (5 bases). This CDR3 spans 15 amino acids. The V end lost 0 bases, the J end lost 4 bases, and 13 bases lay between the germline ends. Germline values: CDR1 GTSNPN, CDR2 SVGIG (reference sequence). CDR3 amino acids: CAWSVLSQGNQPQHF. The CDR3 DNA follows: TGTGCCTGGAGTGTACTGAGTCAGGGAAATCAGCCCCAGCATTTT.

As for this clone: This clone may be a read error of a much larger clone one base away. This rearrangement joins TRBV4-1 to TRBJ1-1; D unresolved. V was trimmed by 3 bases and J by 0 bases, leaving 5 bases between them. CDR1 and CDR2 from the germline V gene are MGHRA and YSYEKL. The CDR3 spans 13 residues. The CDR3 DNA sequence: TGCGCCAGCAGCCAGCAGATGAACACTGAAGCTTTCTTT. It specifies CASSQQMNTEAFF.

The chain employs TRBV15 and TRBJ1-5; possibly TRBD1 for D (5 bases). Trimming removed 4 bases from V and 4 bases from J, with 17 bases in between. The CDR3 totals 16 residues. Germline V gene sequence: CDR1 LNHNV, CDR2 YYDKDF (reference sequence). The CDR3 DNA follows: TGTGCCACCAGCACCGACCCTACAGGTGGGAATCAGCCCCAGCATTTT. Its translation is CATSTDPTGGNQPQHF.

J is TRBJ2-7 and V is TRBV14, with TRBD2 matching 13 bases. The length of the CDR3 is 15 residues. The J segment lost 7 bases and the V segment lost 4 bases, leaving 7 bases of the junction unmatched. The germline CDR1 and CDR2 sequences are SGHDN and FVKESK. CDR3 nucleotide sequence: TGTGCCAGCAGCCCAGGACTAGCGGGAGCTGGAGAGCAGTACTTC. Encoded protein: CASSPGLAGAGEQYF.

The J gene is TRBJ2-3, the V gene TRBV19, with 8 bases that match TRBD1. CDR1 is LNHDA and CDR2 is SQIVND in the germline V gene (reference sequence). With V trimmed by 5 bases and J by 0 bases, 4 bases remained unmatched. This CDR3 region has 15 residues. The DNA for the CDR3 is TGTGCCAGTAGTGACAGGGGCGCTAGCACAGATACGCAGTATTTT. This encodes CASSDRGASTDTQYF.

V is TRBV4-3 and J is TRBJ2-1; TRBD2 matches at 10 bases. V was clipped by 3 bases and J by 8 bases; unmatched bases: 10. Germline lookup yields CDR1 LGHNA and CDR2 YSLEER. CDR3 size: 16 residues. This CDR3 reads CASSHPPSGSRDEQFF. CDR3 coding DNA: TGCGCCAGCAGCCACCCACCTAGCGGGAGTCGCGATGAGCAGTTCTTC.

The rearrangement joins TRBV5-1 to TRBJ1-4; TRBD1 might be the D (5 bases). The CDR3 sequence is 14 residues long. In germline, CDR1 is SGHRS, CDR2 YFSETQ. Trimming removed 1 base at V and 6 bases at J, with 10 bases between. CDR3 sequence reads: CASSLQGYDEKLFF. The CDR3 DNA is TGCGCCAGCAGCTTGCAGGGCTACGATGAAAAACTGTTTTTT.

The chain couples TRBV4-2 to TRBJ2-7; 9 bases fit TRBD1. This CDR3 has 16 residues. Germline CDR1 and CDR2: LGHNA and YNFKEQ. With V trimmed by 0 bases and J by 6 bases, 9 bases remained unmatched. CDR3 region: CASSQDPGQGSSEQYF. The CDR3, as DNA: TGTGCCAGCAGCCAAGATCCGGGACAGGGATCGTCCGAGCAGTACTTC.

This clone was found many times. This chain uses TRBV2 with TRBJ1-2; unclear D gene. The CDR3 has 13 amino acids. V lost 3 bases, J lost 5 bases, and 10 bases lay in between. CDR1 and CDR2 (germline): SNHLY, FYNNEI. In DNA, the CDR3 is TGTGCCAGCAGTGATGAAGGAGCGTATGGCTACACCTTC. Translating it yields CASSDEGAYGYTF.

The chain links TRBV6-4 to TRBJ1-5, with D possibly matching TRBD1 (5 bases). Germline V gene data show CDR1 as MRHNA and CDR2 as SNTAGT. V gave up 2 bases and J gave up 4 bases, with 9 bases separating them. This CDR3 is built from 14 residues. The CDR3 DNA sequence: TGTGCCAGCAGTGACGGGGCAGGTAATCAGCCCCAGCATTTT. Translated, it gives CASSDGAGNQPQHF.

The chain carries TRBV6-5 and TRBJ1-2, with 8 nucleotides matching TRBD1. Germline V gives CDR1 MNHEY, CDR2 SVGAGI. The CDR3 sequence is 15 residues long. The J segment lost 4 bases and the V segment lost 4 bases, leaving 8 bases of the junction unmatched. In DNA form, the CDR3 reads TGTGCCAGCAGTTCCCCTCGACAGGGGTCCTATGGCTACACCTTC. It is translated as CASSSPRQGSYGYTF.

The V gene is TRBV4-2, the J gene TRBJ2-1; no clear D gene. The V gene lost 0 bases and the J gene lost 6 bases, with 3 bases spanning the gap. This CDR3 spans 12 amino acids. Per the germline V gene, CDR1 is LGHNA and CDR2 is YNFKEQ. As DNA, the CDR3 is TGTGCCAGCAGCCAAGACGGCAATGAGCAGTTCTTC. It is translated as CASSQDGNEQFF.

DNA of the CDR3: TGCGCCAGCAGCTTGGACCGCAGGGAGGATGGCACTGAAGCTTTCTTT. Translation: CASSLDRREDGTEAFF. This rearrangement joins TRBV5-1 to TRBJ1-1; TRBD1 might be the D (5 bases). Germline CDR1 reads SGHRS; CDR2 reads YFSETQ. The V gene lost 0 bases and the J gene lost 4 bases, with 16 bases spanning the gap. The CDR3 totals 16 residues.

The V call is TRBV5-8, the J call TRBJ1-4; no firm D call. Germline V gene lookup returns CDR1 SGHTS and CDR2 YDEGEE. The V and J ends lost 2 bases and 6 bases respectively, with 14 bases between them. The length of the CDR3 is 15 residues. For the CDR3, the DNA is TGTGCCAGCAGCTTCATCAGTGGAGTCGATGAAAAACTGTTTTTT. Translation: CASSFISGVDEKLFF.